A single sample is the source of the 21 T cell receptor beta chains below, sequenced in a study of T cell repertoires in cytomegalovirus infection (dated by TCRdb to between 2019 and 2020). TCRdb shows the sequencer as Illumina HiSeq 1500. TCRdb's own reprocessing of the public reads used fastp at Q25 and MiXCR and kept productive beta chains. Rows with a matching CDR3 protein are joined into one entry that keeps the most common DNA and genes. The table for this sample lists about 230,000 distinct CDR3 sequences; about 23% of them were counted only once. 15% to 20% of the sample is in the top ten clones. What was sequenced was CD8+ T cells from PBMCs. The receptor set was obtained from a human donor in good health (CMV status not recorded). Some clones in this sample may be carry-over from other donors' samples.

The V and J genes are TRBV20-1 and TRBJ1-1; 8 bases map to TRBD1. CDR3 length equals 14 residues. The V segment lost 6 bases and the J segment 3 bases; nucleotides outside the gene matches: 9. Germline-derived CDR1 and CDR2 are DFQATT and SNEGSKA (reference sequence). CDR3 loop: CSAERTGWDTEAFF. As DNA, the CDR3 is TGCAGTGCAGAACGGACAGGGTGGGACACTGAAGCTTTCTTT.

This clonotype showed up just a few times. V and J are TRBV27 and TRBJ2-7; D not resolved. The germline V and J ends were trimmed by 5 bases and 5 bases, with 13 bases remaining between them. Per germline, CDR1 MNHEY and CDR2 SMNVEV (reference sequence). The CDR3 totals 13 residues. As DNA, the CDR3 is TGTGCCAGCAGTCCCCCCCCGTTTGACGAGCAGTACTTC. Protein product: CASSPPPFDEQYF.

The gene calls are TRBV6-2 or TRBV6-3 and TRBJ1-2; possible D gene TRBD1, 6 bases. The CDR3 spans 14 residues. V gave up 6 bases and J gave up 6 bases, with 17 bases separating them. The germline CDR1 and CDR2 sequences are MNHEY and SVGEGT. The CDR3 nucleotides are TGTGCCAGCAGCCAAAGGGGGGGTTTGCATGGCTACACCTTC. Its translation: CASSQRGGLHGYTF.

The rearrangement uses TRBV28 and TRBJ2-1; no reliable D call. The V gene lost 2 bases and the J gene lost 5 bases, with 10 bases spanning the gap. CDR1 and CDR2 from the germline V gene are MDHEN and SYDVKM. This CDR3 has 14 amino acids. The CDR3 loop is CASSLNGWDNEQFF. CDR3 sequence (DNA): TGTGCCAGCAGTTTAAACGGGTGGGACAATGAGCAGTTCTTC. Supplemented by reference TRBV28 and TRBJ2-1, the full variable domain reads DVKVTQSSRYLVKRTGEKVFLECVQDMDHENMFWYRQDPGLGLRLIYFSYDVKMKEKGDIPEGYSVSREKKERFSLILESASTNQTSMYLCASSLNGWDNEQFFGPGTRLTVL.

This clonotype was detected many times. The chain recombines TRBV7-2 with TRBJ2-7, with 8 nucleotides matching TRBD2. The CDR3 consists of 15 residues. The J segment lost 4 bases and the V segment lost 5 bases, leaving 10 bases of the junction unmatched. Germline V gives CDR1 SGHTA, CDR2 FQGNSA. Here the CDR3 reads CASSARGGPTYEQYF. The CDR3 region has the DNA TGTGCCAGCAGCGCCCGCGGGGGGCCCACGTACGAGCAGTACTTC.

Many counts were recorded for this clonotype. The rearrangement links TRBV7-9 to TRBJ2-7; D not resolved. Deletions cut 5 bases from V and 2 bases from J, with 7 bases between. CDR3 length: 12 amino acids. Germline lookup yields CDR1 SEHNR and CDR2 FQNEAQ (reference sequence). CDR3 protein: CASSGVAYEQYF. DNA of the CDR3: TGTGCCAGCAGCGGGGTCGCCTACGAGCAGTACTTC.

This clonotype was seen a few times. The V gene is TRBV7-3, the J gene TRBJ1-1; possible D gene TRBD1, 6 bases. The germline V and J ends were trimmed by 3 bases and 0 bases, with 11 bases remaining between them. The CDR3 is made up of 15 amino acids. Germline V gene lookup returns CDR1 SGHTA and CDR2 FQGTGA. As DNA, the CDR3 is TGTGCCAGCAGCTTGGGGGCTTTCATGAACACTGAAGCTTTCTTT. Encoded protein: CASSLGAFMNTEAFF.

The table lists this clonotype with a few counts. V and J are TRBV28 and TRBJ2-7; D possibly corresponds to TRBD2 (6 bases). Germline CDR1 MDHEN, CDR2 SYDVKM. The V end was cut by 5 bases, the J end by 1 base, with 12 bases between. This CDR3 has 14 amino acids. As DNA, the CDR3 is TGTGCCAGCAGTGGATTGGGGGGTTCCTACGAGCAGTACTTC. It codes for CASSGLGGSYEQYF.

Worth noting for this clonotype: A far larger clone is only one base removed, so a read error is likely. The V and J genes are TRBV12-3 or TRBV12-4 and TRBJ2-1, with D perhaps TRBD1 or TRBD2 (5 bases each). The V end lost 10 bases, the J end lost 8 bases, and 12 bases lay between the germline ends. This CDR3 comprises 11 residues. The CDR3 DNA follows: TGTGCCAACAGCTTGGGGGATGAGCAGTTCTTC. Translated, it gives CANSLGDEQFF.

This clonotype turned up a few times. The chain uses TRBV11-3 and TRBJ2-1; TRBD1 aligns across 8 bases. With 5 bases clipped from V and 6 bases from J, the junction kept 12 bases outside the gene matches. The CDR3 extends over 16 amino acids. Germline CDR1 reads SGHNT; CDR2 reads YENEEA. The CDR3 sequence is CASSARTGLTGNEQFF. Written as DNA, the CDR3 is TGTGCCAGCAGCGCCCGGACAGGGTTAACCGGCAATGAGCAGTTCTTC.

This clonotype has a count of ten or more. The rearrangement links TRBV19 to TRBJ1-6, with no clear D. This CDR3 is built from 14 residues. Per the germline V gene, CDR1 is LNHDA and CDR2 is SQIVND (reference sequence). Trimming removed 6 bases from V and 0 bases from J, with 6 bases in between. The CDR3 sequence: CASSFSSYNSPLHF. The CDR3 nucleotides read TGTGCCAGTAGCTTTAGCTCCTATAATTCACCCCTCCACTTT.

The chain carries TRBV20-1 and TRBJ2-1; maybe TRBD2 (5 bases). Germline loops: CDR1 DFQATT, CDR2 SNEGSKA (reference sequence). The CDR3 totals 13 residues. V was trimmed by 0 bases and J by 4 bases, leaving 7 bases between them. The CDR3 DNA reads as TGCAGTGCTAGAGATCGGACTTACAATGAGCAGTTCTTC. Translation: CSARDRTYNEQFF.

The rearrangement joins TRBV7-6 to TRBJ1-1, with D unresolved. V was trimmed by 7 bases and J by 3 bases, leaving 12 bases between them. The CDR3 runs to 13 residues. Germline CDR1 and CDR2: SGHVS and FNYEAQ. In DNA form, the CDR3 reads TGTGCCAGCACCTTCGGCGGGGACACTGAAGCTTTCTTT. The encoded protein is CASTFGGDTEAFF.

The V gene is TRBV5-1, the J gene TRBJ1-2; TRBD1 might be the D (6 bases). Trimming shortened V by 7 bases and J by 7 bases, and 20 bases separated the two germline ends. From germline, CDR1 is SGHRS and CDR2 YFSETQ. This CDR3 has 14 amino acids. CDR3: CASFPGRGLFGYTF. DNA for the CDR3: TGCGCCAGCTTCCCAGGGCGGGGGCTATTTGGCTACACCTTC.

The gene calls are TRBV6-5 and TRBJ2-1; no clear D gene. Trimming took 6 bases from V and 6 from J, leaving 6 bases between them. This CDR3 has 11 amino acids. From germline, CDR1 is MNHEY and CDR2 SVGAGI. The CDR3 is CASRTLNEQFF. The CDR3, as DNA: TGTGCCAGCAGGACCCTCAATGAGCAGTTCTTC.

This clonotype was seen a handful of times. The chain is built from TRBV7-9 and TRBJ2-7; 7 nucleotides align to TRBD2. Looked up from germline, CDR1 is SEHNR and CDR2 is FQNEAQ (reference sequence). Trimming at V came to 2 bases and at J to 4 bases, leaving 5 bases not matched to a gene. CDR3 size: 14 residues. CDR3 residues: CASSLTSAVYEQYF. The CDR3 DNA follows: TGTGCCAGCAGCTTAACTAGCGCGGTATACGAGCAGTACTTC.

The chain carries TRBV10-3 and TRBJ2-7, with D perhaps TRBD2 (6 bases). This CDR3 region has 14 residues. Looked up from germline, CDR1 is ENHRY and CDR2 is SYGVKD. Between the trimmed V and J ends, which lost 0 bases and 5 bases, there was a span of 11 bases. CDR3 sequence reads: CAISESLAVHEQYF. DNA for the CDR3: TGTGCCATCAGTGAGTCTTTAGCGGTCCACGAGCAGTACTTC.

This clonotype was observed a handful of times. This chain's CDR3 is CASNRLAWETQYF. The CDR3 coding sequence is TGTGCCAGCAACCGACTAGCGTGGGAGACCCAGTACTTC. The chain links TRBV28 to TRBJ2-5; the match to TRBD2 covers 8 bases. CDR3 length equals 13 residues. Germline V gene sequence: CDR1 MDHEN, CDR2 SYDVKM. V trimming: 7 bases; J trimming: 5 bases; junction bases outside the gene matches: 6.

The CDR3 coding sequence is TGTGCCAGCAGCCAAGATTTCGAGACCCAGTACTTC. Its protein is CASSQDFETQYF. This chain links TRBV4-2 with TRBJ2-5, with unresolved D. This CDR3 is built from 12 residues. Germline CDR1 and CDR2: LGHNA and YNFKEQ. The V end lost 0 bases, the J end lost 5 bases, and 4 bases lay between the germline ends.

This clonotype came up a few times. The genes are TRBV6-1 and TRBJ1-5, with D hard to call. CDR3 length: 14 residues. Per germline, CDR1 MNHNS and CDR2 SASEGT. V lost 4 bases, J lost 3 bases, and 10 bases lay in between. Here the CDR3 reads CASSGLGLNQPQHF. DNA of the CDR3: TGTGCCAGCAGTGGGTTAGGGCTCAATCAGCCCCAGCATTTT.

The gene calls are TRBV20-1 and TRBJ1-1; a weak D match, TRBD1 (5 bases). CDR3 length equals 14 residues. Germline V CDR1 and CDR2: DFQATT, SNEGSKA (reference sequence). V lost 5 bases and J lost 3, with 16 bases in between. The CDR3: CSADTGWGDTEAFF. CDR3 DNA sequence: TGCAGTGCTGATACCGGATGGGGGGACACTGAAGCTTTCTTT.